This TCR beta chain was obtained from a study of early stage breast cancer tumors. Study as a whole: Of fewer than 20 invasive breast tumors, more than nine were hormone receptor-positive, HER2-negative.

TCRdb's table, derived via immunoSEQ multiplex PCR, lists solely in-frame clones and lacks some. The top ten hold roughly 12% of the sample, which has about 9,600 clones, around 60% seen once. General study points: Compared with adjacent normal breast tissue, tumors showed roughly 2.4-fold greater T cell density and higher clonality.

Germline V gene data show CDR1 as MNHEY and CDR2 as SMNVEV (reference sequence). The junction had 3 bases not matched to a gene; V was cut back by 5 bases and J by 8 bases. CDR3 length: 12 amino acids. This clone was recorded once. No antigen is known for it. The rearrangement uses TRBV27 and TRBJ1-2; 9 nucleotides align to TRBD1. Sample: breast tumor tissue. The TCR was taken from a person between 55 and 69 years old with breast cancer. This CDR3 reads CASSLTGGGYTF. CDR3 DNA: TGTGCCAGCAGTCTAACAGGGGGCGGCTACACCTTC.